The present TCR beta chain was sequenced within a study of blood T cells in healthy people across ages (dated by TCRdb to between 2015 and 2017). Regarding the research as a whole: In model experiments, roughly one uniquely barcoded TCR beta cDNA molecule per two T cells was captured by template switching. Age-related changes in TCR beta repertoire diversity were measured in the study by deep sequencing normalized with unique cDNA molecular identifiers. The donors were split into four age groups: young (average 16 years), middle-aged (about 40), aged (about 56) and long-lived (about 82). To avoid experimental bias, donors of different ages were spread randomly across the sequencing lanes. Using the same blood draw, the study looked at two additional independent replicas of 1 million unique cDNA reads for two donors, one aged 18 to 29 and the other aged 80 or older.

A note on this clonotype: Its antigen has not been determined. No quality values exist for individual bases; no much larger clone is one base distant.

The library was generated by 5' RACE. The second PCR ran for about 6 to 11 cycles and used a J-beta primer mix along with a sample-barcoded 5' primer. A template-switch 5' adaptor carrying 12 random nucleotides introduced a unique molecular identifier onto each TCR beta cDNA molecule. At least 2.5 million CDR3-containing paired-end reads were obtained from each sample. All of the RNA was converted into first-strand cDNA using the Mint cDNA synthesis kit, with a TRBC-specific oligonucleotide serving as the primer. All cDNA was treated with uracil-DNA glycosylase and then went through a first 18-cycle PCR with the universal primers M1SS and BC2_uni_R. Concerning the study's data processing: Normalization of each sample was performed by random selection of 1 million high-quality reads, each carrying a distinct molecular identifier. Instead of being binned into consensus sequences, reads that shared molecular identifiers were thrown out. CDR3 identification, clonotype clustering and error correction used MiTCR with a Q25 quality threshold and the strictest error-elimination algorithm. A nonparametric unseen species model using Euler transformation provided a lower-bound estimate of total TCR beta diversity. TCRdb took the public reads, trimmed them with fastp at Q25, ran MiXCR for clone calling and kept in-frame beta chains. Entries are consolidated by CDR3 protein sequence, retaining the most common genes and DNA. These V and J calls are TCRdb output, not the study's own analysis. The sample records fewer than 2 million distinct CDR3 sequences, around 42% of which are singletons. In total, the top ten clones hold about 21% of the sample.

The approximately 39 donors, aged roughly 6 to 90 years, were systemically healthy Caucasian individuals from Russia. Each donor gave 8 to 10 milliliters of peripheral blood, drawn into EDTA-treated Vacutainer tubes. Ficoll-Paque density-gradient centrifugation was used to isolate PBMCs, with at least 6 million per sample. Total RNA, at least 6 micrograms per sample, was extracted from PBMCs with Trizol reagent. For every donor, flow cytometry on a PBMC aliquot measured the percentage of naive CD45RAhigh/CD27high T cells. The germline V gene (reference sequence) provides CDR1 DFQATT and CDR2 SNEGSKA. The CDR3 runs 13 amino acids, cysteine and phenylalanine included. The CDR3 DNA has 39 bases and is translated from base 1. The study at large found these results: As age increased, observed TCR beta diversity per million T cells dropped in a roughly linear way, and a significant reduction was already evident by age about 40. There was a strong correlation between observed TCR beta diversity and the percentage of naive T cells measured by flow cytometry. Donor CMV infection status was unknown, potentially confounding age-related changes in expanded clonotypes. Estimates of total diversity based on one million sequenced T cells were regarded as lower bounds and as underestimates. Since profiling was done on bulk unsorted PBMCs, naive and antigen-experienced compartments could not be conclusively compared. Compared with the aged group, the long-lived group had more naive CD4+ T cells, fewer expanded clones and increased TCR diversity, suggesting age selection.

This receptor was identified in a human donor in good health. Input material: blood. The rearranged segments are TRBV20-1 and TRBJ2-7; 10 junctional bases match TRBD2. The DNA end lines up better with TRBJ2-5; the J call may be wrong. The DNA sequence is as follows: TGCAGTGCTCGGACTAGCGGTCAAGAGACCCAGTACTTC. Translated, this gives CSARTSGQETQYF.